The 26 T cell receptor beta chains given below trace back to one sample, sequenced in a study of OX40 agonist ivuxolimab in advanced cancers. The assay was immunoSEQ multiplex PCR, and TCRdb's table has in-frame clones only and misses some. The profile shows tens of thousands of clones, 86% of them singletons. The starting material was CD4+ or CD8+ T cells sorted from blood, obtained in a trial of the OX40 agonist ivuxolimab. Every receptor here comes from an adult with an advanced solid tumor such as melanoma, head and neck, liver or kidney cancer.

This sequence joins TRBV6-4 and TRBJ2-7; D gene unclear. V lost 2 bases and J 3 bases, leaving 8 bases between the germline ends. The germline gives CDR1 MRHNA, CDR2 SNTAGT. CDR3 size: 13 residues. Written as DNA, the CDR3 is TGTGCCAGCAGTGACAGGTTCCTCTACGAGCAGTACTTC. This codes for CASSDRFLYEQYF.

This clone occurred once. The chain has TRBV7-3 and TRBJ1-1; D is uncertain. Germline CDR1 and CDR2: SGHTA and FQGTGA. The CDR3 covers 14 residues. V was trimmed by 4 bases and J by 1 base, leaving 10 bases between them. CDR3 loop: CASSSPPENTEAFF. CDR3 nucleotide sequence: TGTGCCAGCAGCTCCCCGCCGGAGAACACTGAAGCTTTCTTT.

The gene calls are TRBV18 and TRBJ2-5, with D possibly TRBD2 on 6 matching bases. The DNA end favors TRBJ2-7, so the J call may be wrong. The CDR3 covers 14 residues. Germline values: CDR1 KGHSH, CDR2 LQKENI. CDR3 region: CASSPSVREDEQYF. For the CDR3, the DNA is TGTGCCAGCTCACCCAGCGTCAGGGAGGACGAGCAGTACTTC.

The CDR3 DNA follows: TGTGCCAGTAATGAACCCGGCAATGGCTACACCTTC. Its translation is CASNEPGNGYTF. The chain links TRBV19 to TRBJ1-2; D unclear. Trimming removed 7 bases from V and 6 bases from J, with 12 bases in between. The germline V gene encodes CDR1 LNHDA and CDR2 SQIVND (reference sequence). CDR3 length equals 12 residues.

V usage is TRBV5-1 and J usage is TRBJ1-1; the D is unclear. V lost 0 bases to trimming and J lost 0 bases, with 6 bases between them. From germline, CDR1 is SGHRS and CDR2 YFSETQ. This CDR3 spans 14 amino acids. CDR3 nucleotide sequence: TGCGCCAGCAGCTTGGACGCGATGAACACTGAAGCTTTCTTT. As protein: CASSLDAMNTEAFF. The entire variable domain, with the rest obtained from reference TRBV5-1 and TRBJ1-1, is as follows: KAGVTQTPRYLIKTRGQQVTLSCSPISGHRSVSWYQQTPGQGLQFLFEYFSETQRNKGNFPGRFSGRQFSNSRSEMNVSTLELGDSALYLCASSLDAMNTEAFFGQGTRLTVV.

This clone is a singleton in its sample. The V gene is TRBV5-6, the J gene TRBJ2-5; maybe TRBD1 (6 bases). The CDR3 is 14 residues long. The V end lost 4 bases, the J end lost 3 bases, and 13 bases lay between the germline ends. CDR1 is SGHDT, CDR2 YYEEEE, per germline. The CDR3 coding sequence is TGTGCCAGCAGCGTGACAGGAGGAGAAGAGACCCAGTACTTC. Amino acid sequence: CASSVTGGEETQYF. Full variable domain (rest looked up from reference TRBV5-6 and TRBJ2-5): DAGVTQSPTHLIKTRGQQVTLRCSPKSGHDTVSWYQQALGQGPQFIFQYYEEEERQRGNFPDRFSGHQFPNYSSELNVNALLLGDSALYLCASSVTGGEETQYFGPGTRLLVL.

V usage is TRBV5-5 and J usage is TRBJ1-1; TRBD1 aligns across 7 bases. The V and J ends lost 2 bases and 4 bases, in that order; junction bases with no gene match: 2. The CDR3 extends over 13 amino acids. Germline V CDR1 and CDR2: SGHKS, YYEKEE (reference sequence). The CDR3 spells CASSFQGVTEAFF. CDR3 DNA: TGTGCCAGCAGCTTCCAGGGGGTCACTGAAGCTTTCTTT.

Only a few counts were recorded for this clone. The chain joins TRBV6-5 to TRBJ1-1, with TRBD1 identical over 7 bases. Germline CDR1 MNHEY, CDR2 SVGAGI. CDR3 size: 15 residues. Germline trimming cut 5 bases from V and 3 bases from J; bases unmatched to any gene: 9. The CDR3 reads CASSQGQTGYTEAFF. The CDR3 nucleotides read TGTGCCAGCAGTCAGGGACAGACCGGTTACACTGAAGCTTTCTTT.

This clone was recorded only once. V and J are TRBV11-2 and TRBJ2-3; D not resolved. V lost 4 bases, J lost 3 bases, and 8 bases lay in between. Germline CDR1 reads SGHAT; CDR2 reads FQNNGV. The length of the CDR3 is 13 residues. The DNA for the CDR3 is TGTGCCAGCAGCTGGACGTGGACAGATACGCAGTATTTT. It is translated as CASSWTWTDTQYF.

This clone was seen only a few times. The rearrangement links TRBV6-5 to TRBJ1-3; no clear D. CDR3 size: 15 residues. Trimming took 7 bases from V and 0 from J, leaving 13 bases between them. Per the germline V gene, CDR1 is MNHEY and CDR2 is SVGAGI. Written as DNA, the CDR3 is TGTGCCAGCATCGACTCCGAGGGCTCTGGAAACACCATATATTTT. Translation gives CASIDSEGSGNTIYF.

This chain uses TRBV7-3 with TRBJ2-2, with D possibly being TRBD1 (5 bases). Germline V CDR1 and CDR2: SGHTA, FQGTGA. The V gene lost 5 bases and the J gene lost 4 bases, with 17 bases spanning the gap. This CDR3 is built from 16 residues. This chain's CDR3 is CASSPTGRQSTGELFF. CDR3 in DNA: TGTGCCAGCAGCCCTACCGGTCGACAGAGCACCGGGGAGCTGTTTTTT.

This clone was picked up one time. The chain employs TRBV19 and TRBJ2-3; D might be TRBD1 or TRBD2, each matching 5 bases. Germline V lookup: CDR1 LNHDA, CDR2 SQIVND (reference sequence). Trimming removed 4 bases at V and 4 bases at J, with 15 bases between. The CDR3 totals 15 residues. CDR3 coding DNA: TGTGCCAGTAGTACCGGGACCCACCGACCAGATACGCAGTATTTT. This gives the protein CASSTGTHRPDTQYF.

The chain is built from TRBV6-6 and TRBJ1-2, with 7 bases matching TRBD1. From germline, CDR1 is MNHNY and CDR2 SVGAGI (reference sequence). V was pared by 5 bases and J by 8 bases, with 17 bases of the junction left unmatched. The CDR3 runs to 16 residues. As DNA, the CDR3 is TGTGCCAGCAGTCCCCCCGGGACAGACGGCCCGGCGGGCTACACCTTC. Translated, it gives CASSPPGTDGPAGYTF.

V is TRBV6-6 and J is TRBJ1-6, with 9 nucleotides matching TRBD1. This CDR3 region has 16 residues. Germline-derived CDR1 and CDR2 are MNHNY and SVGAGI (reference sequence). Trimming removed 6 bases from V and 5 bases from J; junction bases left unmatched: 8. The CDR3 DNA is TGTGCCAGCAGCCCGGACAGGGGAACCGATAATTCACCCCTCCACTTT. Its translation: CASSPDRGTDNSPLHF.

This rearrangement joins TRBV19 to TRBJ1-5; D uncertain. The CDR3 runs to 14 residues. The germline V gene has CDR1 LNHDA and CDR2 SQIVND (reference sequence). V dropped 3 bases and J dropped 0 bases, with 6 bases sitting between them. In nucleotides, the CDR3 is TGTGCCAGTAGTATCACCTCTAGCAATCAGCCCCAGCATTTT. The encoded protein is CASSITSSNQPQHF. Together with reference TRBV19 and TRBJ1-5, the CDR3 gives the full variable domain: DGGITQSPKYLFRKEGQNVTLSCEQNLNHDAMYWYRQDPGQGLRLIYYSQIVNDFQKGDIAEGYSVSREKKESFPLTVTSAQKNPTAFYLCASSITSSNQPQHFGDGTRLSIL.

The genes are TRBV7-9 and TRBJ2-3, with a tentative D call TRBD2 (7 bases). Germline V gene sequence: CDR1 SEHNR, CDR2 FQNEAQ (reference sequence). V was trimmed by 6 bases and J by 5 bases, leaving 18 bases between them. The CDR3 consists of 15 residues. In DNA form, the CDR3 reads TGTGCCAGCAGTTACAGCCGGGGGGCCGGAGATACGCAGTATTTT. Translated, it gives CASSYSRGAGDTQYF.

This chain joins TRBV19 and TRBJ2-3, with D tentatively TRBD1 or TRBD2 (5 bases each). Trimming pared 5 bases from V and 4 bases from J, leaving 13 bases between. CDR3 size: 14 residues. CDR1 LNHDA and CDR2 SQIVND come from the germline V gene (reference sequence). CDR3 residues: CASSAPGRPDTQYF. CDR3 bases: TGTGCCAGTAGTGCACCGGGACGACCAGATACGCAGTATTTT. Drawing the rest from reference TRBV19 and TRBJ2-3, the complete variable domain is DGGITQSPKYLFRKEGQNVTLSCEQNLNHDAMYWYRQDPGQGLRLIYYSQIVNDFQKGDIAEGYSVSREKKESFPLTVTSAQKNPTAFYLCASSAPGRPDTQYFGPGTRLTVL.

The chain recombines TRBV30 with TRBJ1-2; 8 bases agree with TRBD1. CDR3 length: 12 residues. CDR1 and CDR2 from the germline V gene are GTSNPN and SVGIG (reference sequence). Trimming took 4 bases from V and 8 from J; bases not matched to a gene: 6. The CDR3 bases are TGTGCCTGGACCGTGACAGGGGACGGCTACACCTTC. Amino acid sequence: CAWTVTGDGYTF.

V is TRBV5-6 and J is TRBJ1-5, with 7 bases fitting TRBD1. Germline CDR1 is SGHDT and CDR2 is YYEEEE. The CDR3 loop spans 15 amino acids. Germline trimming cut 0 bases from V and 2 bases from J; bases unmatched to any gene: 2. CDR3: CASSLAQGGNQPQHF. DNA of the CDR3: TGTGCCAGCAGCTTGGCCCAGGGGGGCAATCAGCCCCAGCATTTT. Variable domain in full (rest from reference TRBV5-6 and TRBJ1-5): DAGVTQSPTHLIKTRGQQVTLRCSPKSGHDTVSWYQQALGQGPQFIFQYYEEEERQRGNFPDRFSGHQFPNYSSELNVNALLLGDSALYLCASSLAQGGNQPQHFGDGTRLSIL.

This sequence joins TRBV5-6 and TRBJ1-1, with a tentative D call TRBD1 (5 bases). The CDR3 extends over 13 amino acids. From germline, CDR1 is SGHDT and CDR2 YYEEEE. Between the trimmed V and J ends, which lost 4 bases and 13 bases, there was a span of 20 bases. The CDR3 is CASSARGSWKGFF. CDR3 sequence (DNA): TGTGCCAGCAGCGCGAGGGGTTCGTGGAAGGGTTTCTTT.

This chain uses TRBV7-2 with TRBJ2-2; the D gene is possibly TRBD2 (6 bases). Germline V gene sequence: CDR1 SGHTA, CDR2 FQGNSA. The CDR3 length is 17 residues. V lost 9 bases, J lost 7 bases, and 27 bases lay in between. The CDR3 protein is CASSAGFYYSEGGELFF. The CDR3, as DNA: TGTGCCAGTTCGGCGGGATTCTACTATAGCGAGGGCGGGGAGCTGTTTTTT.

The CDR3 nucleotides read TGTGCCAGCAGTGCCAGCCGCAACTATGGCTACACCTTC. It specifies CASSASRNYGYTF. This chain links TRBV2 with TRBJ1-2, with D unresolved. V was shortened by 4 bases and J by 2 bases, with 8 bases between the two germline ends. The CDR3 spans 13 residues. CDR1 and CDR2 (germline): SNHLY, FYNNEI.

The chain recombines TRBV18 with TRBJ2-6; possibly TRBD2 for D (6 bases). This CDR3 has 14 residues. Germline V gene data show CDR1 as KGHSH and CDR2 as LQKENI. Trimming took 6 bases from V and 10 from J, leaving 16 bases between them. CDR3 DNA sequence: TGTGCCAGCTCCCGGGAGCAGACCTTAAACGTCCTGACTTTC. This codes for CASSREQTLNVLTF.

The J gene is TRBJ2-4, the V gene TRBV29-1; unclear D gene. Germline V lookup: CDR1 SQVTM, CDR2 ANQGSEA. Between the trimmed V and J ends, which lost 4 bases and 0 bases, there was a span of 7 bases. CDR3 length equals 13 residues. The CDR3 coding sequence is TGCAGCGTTGGTAACTTAGCCAAAAACATTCAGTACTTC. It codes for CSVGNLAKNIQYF.

V gene TRBV10-3 combines with J gene TRBJ2-3; tentatively, D is TRBD1 or TRBD2 (5 bases each). Germline CDR1 and CDR2: ENHRY and SYGVKD. V lost 8 bases and J lost 3, with 15 bases in between. The CDR3 spans 14 residues. The CDR3 DNA is TGTGCCATCGTAAGAGGGGAAGGAACAGATACGCAGTATTTT. Protein product: CAIVRGEGTDTQYF.

The J gene is TRBJ1-2, the V gene TRBV4-3, with D tentatively TRBD1 (5 bases). V was pared by 4 bases and J by 6 bases, with 18 bases between. The CDR3 length is 15 residues. Germline CDR1 and CDR2: LGHNA and YSLEER. The chain's CDR3 is CASSRYRTGTDGYTF. The CDR3 DNA follows: TGCGCCAGCAGCCGTTACAGGACGGGAACAGATGGCTACACCTTC.